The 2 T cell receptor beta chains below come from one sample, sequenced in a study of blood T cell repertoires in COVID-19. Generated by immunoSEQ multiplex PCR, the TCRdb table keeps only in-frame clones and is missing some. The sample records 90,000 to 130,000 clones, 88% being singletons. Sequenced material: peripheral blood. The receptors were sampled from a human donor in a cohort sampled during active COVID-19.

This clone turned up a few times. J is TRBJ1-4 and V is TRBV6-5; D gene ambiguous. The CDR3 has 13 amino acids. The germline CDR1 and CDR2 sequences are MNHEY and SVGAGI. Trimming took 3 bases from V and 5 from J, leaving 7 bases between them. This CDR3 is CASSYSQNEKLFF. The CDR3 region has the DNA TGTGCCAGCAGTTATTCCCAAAATGAAAAACTGTTTTTT.

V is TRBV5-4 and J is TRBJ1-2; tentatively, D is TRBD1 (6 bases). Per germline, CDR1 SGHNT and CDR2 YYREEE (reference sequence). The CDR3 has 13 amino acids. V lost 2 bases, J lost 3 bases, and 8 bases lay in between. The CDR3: CASSFGQYYGYTF. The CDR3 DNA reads TGTGCCAGCAGCTTTGGACAGTACTATGGCTACACCTTC.